The following is a T cell receptor beta chain sequence with its context. What it binds is unknown. This sample was taken from a study of Ad26.COV2.S vaccination and SARS-CoV-2 variants. Overall study results and limits: The analyses of TCR breadth and depth may have understated the size of total T cell responses. Substantial breadth was reportedly displayed by spike-specific CD8+ and CD4+ T cell responses after vaccination.

V was cut by 2 bases and J by 0 bases, with 8 bases left in between. Per germline, CDR1 LNHDA and CDR2 SQIVND (reference sequence). The CDR3 totals 15 residues. Repertoires were generated with immunoSEQ multiplex PCR, while TCRdb's copy carries only in-frame clones and drops some. Among about 680,000 clones listed, more than 70% were seen once. Treatment: over 15 received Ad26.COV2.S at low or high dose, single or two shots; roughly 5 received placebo; per-sample allocation not given. Each sample was drawn 63 days after the first injection (of vaccine or placebo). Sequenced material: peripheral blood, taken in a trial of Ad26.COV2.S vaccine versus placebo. This TCR was recovered from a person between 18 and 65 years old who received the Ad26.COV2.S COVID-19 vaccine or a placebo. J is TRBJ2-1 and V is TRBV19; no clear D. The DNA for the CDR3 is TGTGCCAGTAGTATACAAATACTCTCCTACAATGAGCAGTTCTTC. Residues: CASSIQILSYNEQFF.